The text below deals with one T cell receptor (beta chain). Its antigen is unknown. This record comes from a study of OX40 agonist ivuxolimab in advanced cancers. Across the study: As their treatment, patients were administered ivuxolimab, an agonistic anti-OX40 (CD134) antibody. Whole-study findings and limits: Mean expanded clone counts were higher in CD8+ than CD4+ T cells.

Trimming removed 3 bases from V and 1 base from J, with 7 bases in between. The CDR3 extends over 15 amino acids. CDR1 and CDR2 from the germline V gene are KGHSH and LQKENI. The repertoire was sequenced with immunoSEQ multiplex PCR; TCRdb's copy has only in-frame clones and lacks some. The sample lists roughly 76,000 clones, 88% occurring once. The V call is TRBV18, the J call TRBJ2-6; unclear D gene. The sample in question was CD4+ or CD8+ T cells sorted from blood, obtained in a trial of the OX40 agonist ivuxolimab. The source of this sequence is an adult with an advanced solid tumor such as melanoma, head and neck, liver or kidney cancer. The CDR3 DNA reads as TGTGCCAGCTCACCTCAACATTCTGGGGCCAACGTCCTGACTTTC. Protein sequence: CASSPQHSGANVLTF.